The 10 T cell receptor beta chains below come from one sample, sequenced in a study of blood T cell repertoires in COVID-19. TCRdb's copy holds only in-frame clones and misses some; the assay was immunoSEQ multiplex PCR. The profile shows fewer than 700,000 clones, around 90% of them singletons. Sequencing used peripheral blood. The receptors were sampled from a woman aged 45-60 years with COVID-19, enrolled during active disease.

The chain is built from TRBV30 and TRBJ1-2, with TRBD1 matching 7 bases. This CDR3 has 13 residues. V shed 3 bases and J 8 bases; nucleotides not matched to a gene: 9. Germline CDR1 GTSNPN, CDR2 SVGIG (reference sequence). The CDR3 region has the DNA TGTGCCTGGAGAAAGAAGGGGGCGGAAGGCTACACCTTC. It is translated as CAWRKKGAEGYTF.

This sequence joins TRBV18 and TRBJ2-7; the D is unclear. The V and J ends lost 5 bases and 2 bases respectively, with 13 bases between them. CDR3 size: 14 residues. Germline V gene lookup returns CDR1 KGHSH and CDR2 LQKENI. The chain's CDR3 is CASSDPRFTYEQYF. The CDR3 nucleotides read TGTGCCAGCTCAGATCCCCGGTTCACCTACGAGCAGTACTTC.

The chain carries TRBV10-3 and TRBJ2-1; the match to TRBD2 covers 11 bases. The CDR3 length is 17 residues. CDR1 is ENHRY and CDR2 is SYGVKD in the germline V gene. The ends lost 3 bases at V and 4 bases at J; junction bases unmatched: 8. The chain's CDR3 is CAISDQGTSGSYNEQFF. The CDR3 coding sequence is TGTGCCATCAGTGACCAAGGGACTAGCGGTTCATACAATGAGCAGTTCTTC.

The chain recombines TRBV3-1 (or the pseudogene TRBV3-2) with TRBJ2-7, with a possible D match to TRBD2 (6 bases). V lost 6 bases to trimming and J lost 6 bases, with 15 bases between them. This CDR3 has 13 residues. Germline lookup yields CDR1 LGHDT and CDR2 YNNKEL (reference sequence). CDR3 sequence reads: CASRGAGWGEQYF. The CDR3, as DNA: TGTGCCAGCAGAGGGGCGGGGTGGGGCGAGCAGTACTTC.

This chain connects TRBV4-2 to TRBJ1-2, with D perhaps matching TRBD1 (5 bases). This CDR3 region has 15 residues. V gave up 0 bases and J gave up 6 bases, with 14 bases separating them. Germline CDR1 and CDR2: LGHNA and YNFKEQ. The CDR3 bases are TGTGCCAGCAGCCAAGATCTGGGCGGGGGGGATGGCTACACCTTC. This translates into CASSQDLGGGDGYTF.

The genes are TRBV11-2 and TRBJ2-1; D unclear. The CDR3 consists of 15 residues. Germline V lookup: CDR1 SGHAT, CDR2 FQNNGV. V was trimmed by 5 bases and J by 0 bases, leaving 11 bases between them. The CDR3 nucleotides read TGTGCCAGCAGCCCCTGGCGGAGCTCCTACAATGAGCAGTTCTTC. Its protein product is CASSPWRSSYNEQFF.

The chain is built from TRBV28 and TRBJ1-1, with TRBD1 as a possible D gene (6 bases). Trimming pared 2 bases from V and 10 bases from J, leaving 8 bases between. There are 11 residues in the CDR3. Germline CDR1 MDHEN, CDR2 SYDVKM. CDR3 in amino acids: CASSLARGAFF. In DNA form, the CDR3 reads TGTGCCAGCAGTTTAGCCAGGGGAGCTTTCTTT.

The CDR3 DNA reads as TGTGCCAGCAGCACGACAGGGGGCGCTTCTGAAGCTTTCTTT. Translated, it gives CASSTTGGASEAFF. This chain joins TRBV11-2 and TRBJ1-1; 10 nucleotides match TRBD1. This CDR3 is built from 14 residues. Per the germline V gene, CDR1 is SGHAT and CDR2 is FQNNGV. With 5 bases clipped from V and 6 bases from J, the junction kept 6 bases outside the gene matches.

This rearrangement joins TRBV6-5 to TRBJ2-1; D might be TRBD2 (7 bases). Germline V gives CDR1 MNHEY, CDR2 SVGAGI. This CDR3 is 13 amino acids long. The ends were cut back, 6 bases at V and 10 bases at J, with 16 bases in the middle. The chain's CDR3 is CASRRTGGREQFF. The CDR3 coding sequence is TGTGCCAGCAGACGAACGGGGGGCCGGGAGCAGTTCTTC.

As regards this clone: Within the sample, other DNA sequences also encode this same CDR3. The chain couples TRBV12-3 or TRBV12-4 to TRBJ1-5, with D hard to call. Between the trimmed V and J ends, which lost 6 bases and 7 bases, there was a span of 13 bases. This CDR3 is built from 13 residues. The CDR3 here is CASSLTRGQPQHF. For the CDR3, the DNA is TGTGCCAGCAGCCTGACTCGAGGCCAGCCCCAGCATTTT.